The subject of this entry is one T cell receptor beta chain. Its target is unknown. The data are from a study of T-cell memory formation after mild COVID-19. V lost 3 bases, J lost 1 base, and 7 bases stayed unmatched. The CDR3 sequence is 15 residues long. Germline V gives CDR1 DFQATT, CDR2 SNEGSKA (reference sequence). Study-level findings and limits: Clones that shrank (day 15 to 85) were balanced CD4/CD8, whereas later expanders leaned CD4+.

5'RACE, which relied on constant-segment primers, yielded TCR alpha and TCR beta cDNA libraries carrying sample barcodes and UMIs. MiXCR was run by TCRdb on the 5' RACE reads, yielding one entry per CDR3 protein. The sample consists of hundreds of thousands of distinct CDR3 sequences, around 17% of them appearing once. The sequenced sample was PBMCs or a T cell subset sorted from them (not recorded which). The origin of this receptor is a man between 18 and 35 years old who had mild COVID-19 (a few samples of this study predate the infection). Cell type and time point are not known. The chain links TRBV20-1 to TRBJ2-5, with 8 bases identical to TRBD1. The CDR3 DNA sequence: TGCAGTGCTAGGGACAGGGCGGAAACCCAAGAGACCCAGTACTTC. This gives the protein CSARDRAETQETQYF.